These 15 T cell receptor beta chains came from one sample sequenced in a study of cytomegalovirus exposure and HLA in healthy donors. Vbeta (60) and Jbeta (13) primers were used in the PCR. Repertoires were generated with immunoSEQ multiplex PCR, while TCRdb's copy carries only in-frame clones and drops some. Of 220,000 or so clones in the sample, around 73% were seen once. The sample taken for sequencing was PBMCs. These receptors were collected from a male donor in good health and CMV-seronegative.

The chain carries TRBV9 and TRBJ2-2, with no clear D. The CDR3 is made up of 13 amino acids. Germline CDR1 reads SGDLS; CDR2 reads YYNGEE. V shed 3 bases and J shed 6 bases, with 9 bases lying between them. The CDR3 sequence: CASSEFGPGELFF. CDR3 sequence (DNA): TGTGCCAGCAGCGAATTTGGGCCCGGGGAGCTGTTTTTT. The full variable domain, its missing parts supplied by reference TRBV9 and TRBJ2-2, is DSGVTQTPKHLITATGQRVTLRCSPRSGDLSVYWYQQSLDQGLQFLIQYYNGEERAKGNILERFSAQQFPDLHSELNLSSLELGDSALYFCASSEFGPGELFFGEGSRLTVL.

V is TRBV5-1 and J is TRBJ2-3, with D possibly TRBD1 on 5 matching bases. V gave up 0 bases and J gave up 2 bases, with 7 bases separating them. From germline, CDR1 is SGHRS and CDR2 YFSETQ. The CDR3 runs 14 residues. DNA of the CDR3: TGCGCCAGCAGCTTGGGACAGAACACAGATACGCAGTATTTT. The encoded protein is CASSLGQNTDTQYF.

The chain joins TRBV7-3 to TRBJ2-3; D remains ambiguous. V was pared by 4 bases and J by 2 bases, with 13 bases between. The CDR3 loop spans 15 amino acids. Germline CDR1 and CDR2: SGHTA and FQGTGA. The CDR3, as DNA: TGTGCCAGCAGCTCCCTAGGTCAAGCCACAGATACGCAGTATTTT. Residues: CASSSLGQATDTQYF. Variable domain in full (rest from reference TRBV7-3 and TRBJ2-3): GAGVSQTPSNKVTEKGKYVELRCDPISGHTALYWYRQSLGQGPEFLIYFQGTGAADDSGLPNDRFFAVRPEGSVSTLKIQRTERGDSAVYLCASSSLGQATDTQYFGPGTRLTVL.

CDR3: CASSQQLPPSGSRGDEQFF. In DNA form, the CDR3 reads TGTGCCAGCAGCCAGCAACTTCCCCCCAGCGGGAGTAGGGGCGATGAGCAGTTCTTC. The gene calls are TRBV4-2 and TRBJ2-1; TRBD2 aligns across 8 bases. CDR1 is LGHNA and CDR2 is YNFKEQ in the germline V gene. The CDR3 spans 19 residues. With 3 bases clipped from V and 8 bases from J, the junction kept 21 bases outside the gene matches.

CDR3 sequence reads: CASSLAFGNPAYTEAFF. The CDR3 region has the DNA TGTGCCAGCAGCTTGGCCTTCGGGAATCCGGCGTACACTGAAGCTTTCTTT. The chain has TRBV5-4 and TRBJ1-1; D remains unclear. The CDR3 has 17 residues. The germline V and J ends were trimmed by 0 bases and 3 bases, with 18 bases remaining between them. Germline assignment: CDR1 SGHNT and CDR2 YYREEE (reference sequence).

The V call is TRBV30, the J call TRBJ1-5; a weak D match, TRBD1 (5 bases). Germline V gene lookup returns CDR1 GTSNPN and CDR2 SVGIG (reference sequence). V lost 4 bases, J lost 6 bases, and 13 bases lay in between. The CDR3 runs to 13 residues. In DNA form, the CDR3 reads TGTGCCTGGACCAGGGCGGTGGGTCAGCCCCAGCATTTT. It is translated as CAWTRAVGQPQHF.

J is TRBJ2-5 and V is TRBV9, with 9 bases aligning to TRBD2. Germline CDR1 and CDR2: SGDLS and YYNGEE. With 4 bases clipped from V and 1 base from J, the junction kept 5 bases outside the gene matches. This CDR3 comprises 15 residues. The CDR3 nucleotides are TGTGCCAGCAGCTCTAGCGGGATCCTCCAAGAGACCCAGTACTTC. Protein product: CASSSSGILQETQYF. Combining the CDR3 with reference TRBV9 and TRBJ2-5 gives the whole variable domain DSGVTQTPKHLITATGQRVTLRCSPRSGDLSVYWYQQSLDQGLQFLIQYYNGEERAKGNILERFSAQQFPDLHSELNLSSLELGDSALYFCASSSSGILQETQYFGPGTRLLVL.

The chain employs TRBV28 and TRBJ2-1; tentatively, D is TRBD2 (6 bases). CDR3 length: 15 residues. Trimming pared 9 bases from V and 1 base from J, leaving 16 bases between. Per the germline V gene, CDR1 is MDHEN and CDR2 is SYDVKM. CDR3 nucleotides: TGTGCCAGTCGAGGTGGTGGGGGGTCCTACAATGAGCAGTTCTTC. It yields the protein CASRGGGGSYNEQFF.

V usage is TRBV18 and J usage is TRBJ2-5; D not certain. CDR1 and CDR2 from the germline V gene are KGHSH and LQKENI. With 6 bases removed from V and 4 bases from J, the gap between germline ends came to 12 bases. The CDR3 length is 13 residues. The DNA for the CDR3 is TGTGCCAGCTCGCCTCAGTCGGGAGAGACCCAGTACTTC. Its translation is CASSPQSGETQYF.

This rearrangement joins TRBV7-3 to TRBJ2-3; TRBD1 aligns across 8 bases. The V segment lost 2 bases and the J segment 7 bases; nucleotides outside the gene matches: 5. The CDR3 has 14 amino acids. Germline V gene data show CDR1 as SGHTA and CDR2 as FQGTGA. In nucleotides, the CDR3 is TGTGCCAGCAGCTTAGCCCGGACAGGGCATACGCAGTATTTT. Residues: CASSLARTGHTQYF. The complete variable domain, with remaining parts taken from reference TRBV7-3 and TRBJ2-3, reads GAGVSQTPSNKVTEKGKYVELRCDPISGHTALYWYRQSLGQGPEFLIYFQGTGAADDSGLPNDRFFAVRPEGSVSTLKIQRTERGDSAVYLCASSLARTGHTQYFGPGTRLTVL.

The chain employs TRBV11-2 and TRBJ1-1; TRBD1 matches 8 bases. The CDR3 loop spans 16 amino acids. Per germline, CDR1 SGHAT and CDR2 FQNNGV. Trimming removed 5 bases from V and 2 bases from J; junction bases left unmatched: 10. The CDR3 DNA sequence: TGTGCCAGCAGCCTTGGACAGGGAATACAAAACACTGAAGCTTTCTTT. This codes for CASSLGQGIQNTEAFF.

The CDR3 nucleotides read TGTGCCAGCAATTTCAGACTGAGCACAGATACGCAGTATTTT. Translating it yields CASNFRLSTDTQYF. The chain carries TRBV28 and TRBJ2-3, with D unclear. V was shortened by 7 bases and J by 0 bases, with 11 bases between the two germline ends. CDR1 is MDHEN and CDR2 is SYDVKM in the germline V gene. CDR3 length: 14 residues.

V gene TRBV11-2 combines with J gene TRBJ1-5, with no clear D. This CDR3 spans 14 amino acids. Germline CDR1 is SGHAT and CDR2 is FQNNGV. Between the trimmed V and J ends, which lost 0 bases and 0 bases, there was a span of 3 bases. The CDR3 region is CASSLEASNQPQHF. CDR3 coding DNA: TGTGCCAGCAGCTTAGAGGCTAGCAATCAGCCCCAGCATTTT.

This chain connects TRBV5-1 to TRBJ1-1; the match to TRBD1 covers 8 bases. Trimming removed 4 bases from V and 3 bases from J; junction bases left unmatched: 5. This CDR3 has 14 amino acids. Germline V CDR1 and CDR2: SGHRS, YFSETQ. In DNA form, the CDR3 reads TGCGCCAGCAGCCCGGGACAGGTTGACACTGAAGCTTTCTTT. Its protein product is CASSPGQVDTEAFF.

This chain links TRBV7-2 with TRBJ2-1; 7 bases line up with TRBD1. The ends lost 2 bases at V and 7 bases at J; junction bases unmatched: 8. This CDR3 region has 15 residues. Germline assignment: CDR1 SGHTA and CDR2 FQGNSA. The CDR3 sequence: CASSLPTGIKNEQFF. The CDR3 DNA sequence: TGTGCCAGCAGCTTACCGACAGGGATTAAAAATGAGCAGTTCTTC.